Sequencing of this TCR beta chain was carried out in a study of T-cell memory formation after mild COVID-19. Study-wide results and caveats: Whether second-wave clones peaking at day 37 were SARS-CoV-2 specific went unconfirmed. Chiefly within CM and EM were the contracting CD4+ clones; CD8+ ones were within EMRA.

Points on this clonotype: Antigen unknown.

Using constant-segment primers, 5'RACE produced TCR alpha and TCR beta cDNA libraries carrying sample barcodes and UMIs. TCRdb itself ran the 5' RACE reads through MiXCR, one entry per CDR3 protein. The repertoire holds 350,000 or so distinct CDR3 sequences, with around 20% as singletons. The CDR3 covers 15 residues. V gave up 5 bases and J gave up 4 bases, with 12 bases separating them. The germline gives CDR1 SNHLY, CDR2 FYNNEI. This TCR was recovered from a man aged 18 to 35 who had mild COVID-19 (a few samples of this study predate the infection). Cell type and time point are not known. The sample was PBMCs or a T cell subset sorted from them (not recorded which). This chain joins TRBV2 and TRBJ1-6; D ambiguous. DNA of the CDR3: TGTGCCAGCAGTCTTGCGCGGGGATATAATTCACCCCTCCACTTT. Protein product: CASSLARGYNSPLHF.